Below, 24 T cell receptor beta chains from the same sample are listed, as sequenced in a study of low-dose radiotherapy and immunotherapy resistance in tumors. Time point in this sample: after trial treatment. Indicated treatment: LDRT plus nivolumab, ipilimumab, low-dose cyclophosphamide and aspirin (RACIN trial). Alpha- and beta-chain coverage of first-strand cDNA came from TRAV- and TRBV-specific primers. Amplification, which lasted around 20 PCR cycles, used a constant-region primer and V-primer adapter to amplify TCRs. TCRdb used MiXCR to reprocess the reads, holding one entry per CDR3 protein. Seen here are around 80,000 distinct CDR3 sequences, around a sixth observed once, and the top ten hold less than 1.5%. The input for sequencing was PBMCs, taken after low-dose radiotherapy plus immunotherapy. The receptors shown here come from a male donor with prostate cancer.

Notes on this clonotype: A far larger clone is just one base off, so this is likely a read error. The chain joins TRBV2 to TRBJ2-1; 7 bases fit TRBD1. Germline loops: CDR1 SNHLY, CDR2 FYNNEI. The CDR3 contains 13 residues. CDR3 amino acids: CASGDRADYEQFF. The CDR3 region has the DNA TGTGCCAGCGGTGACAGGGCCGACTACGAGCAGTTCTTC.

This clonotype was seen at least ten times. J is TRBJ2-7 and V is TRBV29-1; 8 nucleotides line up with TRBD2. Germline loops: CDR1 SQVTM, CDR2 ANQGSEA. The CDR3 is 14 residues long. Trimming removed 4 bases from V and 2 bases from J; junction bases left unmatched: 7. The CDR3 DNA reads as TGCAGCGTTGCGGGGGGGACGTCTGCCTACGAGCAGTACTTC. It encodes CSVAGGTSAYEQYF.

This clonotype was recorded at least ten times. The rearrangement uses TRBV7-9 and TRBJ2-2; D is unresolved. V lost 8 bases and J lost 1, with 8 bases in between. Germline CDR1 reads SEHNR; CDR2 reads FQNEAQ (reference sequence). The CDR3 spans 13 residues. The CDR3 sequence is CASSPLNTGELFF. CDR3 nucleotides: TGTGCCAGCTCCCCCCTGAACACCGGGGAGCTGTTTTTT.

This clonotype has at least ten counts. CDR3 region: CASRHTTTLLAHEQFF. DNA of the CDR3: TGTGCCAGCAGACACACGACAACTCTGCTAGCGCATGAGCAGTTCTTC. The V call is TRBV6-1, the J call TRBJ2-1, with D possibly matching TRBD2 (6 bases). Germline V gives CDR1 MNHNS, CDR2 SASEGT. Trimming took 6 bases from V and 8 from J, leaving 23 bases between them. This CDR3 spans 16 amino acids.

For this clonotype: This likely reflects a read error, since a far larger clone is one base away. This chain uses TRBV20-1 with TRBJ2-7; 11 bases line up with TRBD2. Trimming cost V 0 bases and J 7 bases; bases outside gene matches: 11. From germline, CDR1 is DFQATT and CDR2 SNEGSKA (reference sequence). The CDR3 has 16 amino acids. The CDR3 sequence: CSARDRLAGTYNEQYF. The CDR3 DNA follows: TGCAGTGCTAGAGATCGACTAGCGGGAACCTACAATGAGCAGTACTTC.

This clonotype occurred many times. The gene calls are TRBV2 and TRBJ2-1; 9 bases are a match to TRBD1. The V segment lost 8 bases and the J segment 6 bases; nucleotides outside the gene matches: 8. This CDR3 spans 14 amino acids. CDR1 and CDR2 from the germline V gene are SNHLY and FYNNEI. The CDR3 is CASDLNRGPNEQFF. In nucleotides, the CDR3 is TGTGCCAGCGACCTGAACAGGGGGCCCAATGAGCAGTTCTTC.

The table lists this clonotype with many counts. The chain links TRBV30 to TRBJ2-6; D not certain. CDR1 GTSNPN and CDR2 SVGIG come from the germline V gene (reference sequence). The V end was cut by 4 bases, the J end by 4 bases, with 14 bases between. This CDR3 comprises 15 residues. This CDR3 reads CAWKSFTPGANVLTF. The CDR3 DNA is TGTGCCTGGAAGTCATTCACCCCGGGGGCCAACGTCCTGACTTTC. Complete variable domain (other parts from reference TRBV30 and TRBJ2-6): SQTIHQWPATLVQPVGSPLSLECTVEGTSNPNLYWYRQAAGRGLQLLFYSVGIGQISSEVPQNLSASRPQDRQFILSSKKLLLSDSGFYLCAWKSFTPGANVLTFGAGSRLTVL.

This clonotype was observed many times. J is TRBJ2-5 and V is TRBV19; D is perhaps TRBD2 (5 bases). Per germline, CDR1 LNHDA and CDR2 SQIVND (reference sequence). The CDR3 runs to 16 residues. V lost 4 bases and J 4 bases, leaving 19 bases between the germline ends. This CDR3 is CASSSLGRISGETQYF. The CDR3 bases are TGTGCCAGTAGTAGCCTAGGGCGAATCAGCGGAGAGACCCAGTACTTC.

This clonotype was counted ten times or more. The chain links TRBV6-6 to TRBJ1-2; 8 bases line up with TRBD1. This CDR3 has 15 residues. After removal of 5 bases from V and 0 bases from J, the junction contained 5 bases not matched to a gene. Per germline, CDR1 MNHNY and CDR2 SVGAGI (reference sequence). Here the CDR3 DNA reads TGTGCCAGCAGTGACCGGGACAGGTCTAACTATGGCTACACCTTC. Amino acid sequence: CASSDRDRSNYGYTF.

This clonotype occurred many times. This chain uses TRBV25-1 with TRBJ2-7; D is perhaps TRBD2 (5 bases). This CDR3 has 15 amino acids. Germline lookup yields CDR1 MGHDK and CDR2 SYGVNS. V lost 1 base and J 3 bases, leaving 13 bases between the germline ends. The CDR3 here is CASSESGIVVYEQYF. DNA of the CDR3: TGTGCCAGCAGTGAATCCGGGATAGTCGTCTACGAGCAGTACTTC.

There are many counts of this clonotype. The rearrangement links TRBV19 to TRBJ2-3; the D is unclear. With 1 base removed from V and 5 bases from J, the gap between germline ends came to 16 bases. The CDR3 covers 16 residues. Germline assignment: CDR1 LNHDA and CDR2 SQIVND (reference sequence). The CDR3 is CASSIGSQVIGDTQYF. The DNA for the CDR3 is TGTGCCAGTAGTATAGGATCGCAGGTCATAGGAGATACGCAGTATTTT.

This clonotype was picked up many times. The V gene is TRBV14, the J gene TRBJ2-1; 9 bases are shared with TRBD2. J lost 6 bases, V lost 6 bases, and 12 bases had no gene match. The CDR3 is 16 residues long. Germline loops: CDR1 SGHDN, CDR2 FVKESK. In DNA form, the CDR3 reads TGTGCCAGCAGGCCAGATTTAGCGGGAGTCGGCAATGAGCAGTTCTTC. This codes for CASRPDLAGVGNEQFF.

The CDR3 loop reads CSARGILAGSTDTQYF. The CDR3 nucleotides read TGCAGTGCTAGAGGTATACTAGCGGGGAGCACAGATACGCAGTATTTT. The chain combines TRBV20-1 with TRBJ2-3; 10 nucleotides match TRBD2. CDR1 and CDR2 from the germline V gene are DFQATT and SNEGSKA (reference sequence). V lost 1 base and J lost 0; bases outside the gene matches: 4. This CDR3 contains 16 residues.

This clonotype has at least ten counts. V and J are TRBV5-5 and TRBJ2-3, with D possibly TRBD2 on 5 matching bases. With 0 bases removed from V and 5 bases from J, the gap between germline ends came to 16 bases. CDR1 SGHKS and CDR2 YYEKEE come from the germline V gene (reference sequence). The CDR3 length is 16 residues. CDR3 coding DNA: TGTGCCAGCAGCTTGGCGCTAGCCCGAGAGGGAGATACGCAGTATTTT. This codes for CASSLALAREGDTQYF.

The table lists this clonotype with many counts. V and J are TRBV29-1 and TRBJ2-7; 10 bases map to TRBD1. The ends lost 6 bases at V and 6 bases at J; junction bases unmatched: 11. CDR1 is SQVTM, CDR2 ANQGSEA, per germline. This CDR3 comprises 14 residues. The CDR3 sequence: CSVSPGQGLAEQYF. DNA for the CDR3: TGCAGCGTGAGCCCGGGACAGGGGTTGGCCGAGCAGTACTTC.

This clonotype was counted ten times or more. The V and J genes are TRBV28 and TRBJ2-2; D remains unclear. The V end lost 2 bases, the J end lost 7 bases, and 8 bases lay between the germline ends. The length of the CDR3 is 13 residues. The germline gives CDR1 MDHEN, CDR2 SYDVKM. The CDR3 region has the DNA TGTGCCAGCAGTTTAGGTCTAAACGGGGAGCTGTTTTTT. Its protein product is CASSLGLNGELFF.

This clonotype occurred once. This chain joins TRBV21-1 and TRBJ2-7. TRBV21-1 is termed a pseudogene. The CDR3 sequence is 11 residues long. CDR3 sequence reads: CASIPYCEQYF. CDR3 DNA sequence: TGTGCCAGCATTCCTTACTGCGAGCAGTACTTC.

Note on this clonotype: One end of the junction varies from germline; a read error may be responsible. J is TRBJ2-1 and V is TRBV6-8; 9 positions agree with TRBD1. In germline, CDR1 is MNHGY, CDR2 SAAAGT. This CDR3 has 15 residues. The DNA of the CDR3 is TGTGCTAGCAGTTACGGGACAGGGTTACCCAATGAGCGGTTCTTC. The encoded protein is CASSYGTGLPNERFF.

This clonotype was detected only a few times. This may stem from a read error, because a much larger clone lies one nucleotide away. The rearrangement uses TRBV20-1 and TRBJ1-4; D is unclear. This CDR3 spans 15 amino acids. Germline V gene data show CDR1 as DFQATT and CDR2 as SNEGSKA (reference sequence). The CDR3 region is CRARPQRATNEKLFF. The CDR3, as DNA: TGCAGGGCTAGACCCCAGAGAGCAACTAATGAAAAACTGTTTTTT.

The table lists this clonotype with many counts. The rearrangement joins TRBV9 to TRBJ1-2; D call uncertain. The CDR3 is made up of 13 amino acids. Trimming left V 0 bases short and J 4 bases short, with 7 bases between. CDR1 and CDR2 from the germline V gene are SGDLS and YYNGEE. CDR3 nucleotide sequence: TGTGCCAGCAGCGTAGGTCAAGGCTATGGCTACACCTTC. Its translation: CASSVGQGYGYTF.

This clonotype was seen ten or more times. The J gene is TRBJ2-5, the V gene TRBV10-3; 7 bases fit TRBD2. With 0 bases clipped from V and 1 base from J, the junction kept 8 bases outside the gene matches. Germline V gene data show CDR1 as ENHRY and CDR2 as SYGVKD. CDR3 length: 17 amino acids. This CDR3 is CAISESGLGSGQETQYF. The CDR3 nucleotides read TGTGCCATCAGTGAGTCAGGACTAGGCTCGGGCCAAGAGACCCAGTACTTC.

In this sample, this clonotype turned up many times. The chain joins TRBV24-1 to TRBJ2-1; D is unclear. The germline V gene has CDR1 KGHDR and CDR2 SFDVKD. V lost 7 bases to trimming and J lost 3 bases, with 9 bases between them. The CDR3 extends over 13 amino acids. CDR3 region: CATSSLGYNEQFF. The CDR3 DNA is TGTGCCACCAGCTCTCTCGGCTACAATGAGCAGTTCTTC.

This clonotype was counted between two and nine times. The chain joins TRBV9 to TRBJ2-5; D gene unclear. The length of the CDR3 is 14 residues. Germline CDR1 reads SGDLS; CDR2 reads YYNGEE. V shed 2 bases and J shed 2 bases, with 10 bases lying between them. As DNA, the CDR3 is TGTGCCAGCAGCGTCAGAGGCGGACAAGAGACCCAGTACTTC. Its protein is CASSVRGGQETQYF.

This clonotype appeared many times. CDR3 sequence: CAISESSSSPGEETQYF. The DNA of the CDR3 is TGTGCCATCAGTGAGTCGAGTTCTTCCCCGGGGGAGGAGACCCAGTACTTC. V gene TRBV10-3 combines with J gene TRBJ2-5, with D possibly matching TRBD2 (6 bases). Germline V gene sequence: CDR1 ENHRY, CDR2 SYGVKD. CDR3 length equals 17 residues. V was shortened by 0 bases and J by 5 bases, with 19 bases between the two germline ends.